The 28 T cell receptor beta chains below were found in one sample sequenced in a study of cytomegalovirus exposure and HLA in healthy donors. Primers included in the PCR were 60 Vbeta and 13 Jbeta primers. Here immunoSEQ multiplex PCR was the method, and the copy in TCRdb shows in-frame clones only, minus some. The data show more than 95,000 clones, approximately 66% seen once. Sequencing was carried out using PBMCs. These receptors were taken from a woman between 50 and 59 years old in good health and CMV-seronegative.

This clone has just one count. This chain connects TRBV30 to TRBJ1-2; D perhaps matches TRBD1 (5 bases). Trimming took 3 bases from V and 4 from J, leaving 6 bases between them. CDR1 and CDR2 from the germline V gene are GTSNPN and SVGIG (reference sequence). This CDR3 is 11 amino acids long. In DNA form, the CDR3 reads TGTGCCTGGAGCGGGGGCTATGGCTACACCTTC. Amino acids: CAWSGGYGYTF.

This chain joins TRBV18 and TRBJ1-2; 8 bases map to TRBD1. V lost 2 bases to trimming and J lost 8 bases; unmatched junction nucleotides: 1. The germline V gene has CDR1 KGHSH and CDR2 LQKENI. This CDR3 contains 12 residues. DNA of the CDR3: TGTGCCAGCTCACCAGCAGGGGGCGGCTACACCTTC. This codes for CASSPAGGGYTF.

A few counts support this clone. The rearrangement links TRBV7-9 to TRBJ2-5; 8 bases line up with TRBD1. The ends lost 5 bases at V and 2 bases at J; junction bases unmatched: 7. Germline lookup yields CDR1 SEHNR and CDR2 FQNEAQ (reference sequence). The length of the CDR3 is 15 residues. The CDR3 sequence is CASSKGDRLQETQYF. CDR3 DNA: TGTGCCAGCAGCAAGGGGGACAGGTTGCAAGAGACCCAGTACTTC.

This chain links TRBV7-6 with TRBJ2-1, with a possible D match to TRBD1 (5 bases). The V end was cut by 7 bases, the J end by 4 bases, with 20 bases between. This CDR3 contains 16 residues. Germline V gives CDR1 SGHVS, CDR2 FNYEAQ. The CDR3 nucleotides read TGTGCCAGCACCACTCGCTCGGCAGGGCCATACAATGAGCAGTTCTTC. It is translated as CASTTRSAGPYNEQFF.

The J gene is TRBJ1-5, the V gene TRBV10-1; TRBD1 matches at 7 bases. The V segment lost 3 bases and the J segment 5 bases; nucleotides outside the gene matches: 1. This CDR3 region has 13 residues. Germline-derived CDR1 and CDR2 are WNHNN and SYGVQD (reference sequence). The CDR3 loop is CASSEQGYQPQHF. CDR3 nucleotides: TGCGCCAGCAGTGAACAGGGGTATCAGCCCCAGCATTTT.

The rearrangement joins TRBV4-1 to TRBJ2-1; 11 nucleotides agree with TRBD2. This CDR3 region has 19 residues. CDR1 and CDR2 (germline): MGHRA, YSYEKL. Trimming removed 1 base from V and 8 bases from J; junction bases left unmatched: 16. The CDR3 bases are TGCGCCAGCAGCCAAGGCGGGACTAGCGGAACAGGTACCCTCGATGAGCAGTTCTTC. This encodes CASSQGGTSGTGTLDEQFF.

The rearrangement joins TRBV15 to TRBJ2-3; 8 bases fit TRBD2. The germline CDR1 and CDR2 sequences are LNHNV and YYDKDF (reference sequence). CDR3 length: 17 residues. J lost 2 bases, V lost 0 bases, and 7 bases had no gene match. The CDR3 loop reads CATSRDPAGVITDTQYF. The CDR3 coding sequence is TGTGCCACCAGCAGAGATCCAGCGGGGGTCATCACAGATACGCAGTATTTT.

This clone came up a few times. The chain links TRBV27 to TRBJ2-3; D not resolved. The CDR3 is made up of 12 amino acids. The germline gives CDR1 MNHEY, CDR2 SMNVEV (reference sequence). V was pared by 5 bases and J by 6 bases, with 9 bases between. As DNA, the CDR3 is TGTGCCAGCAGTCTCAACGGGGATACGCAGTATTTT. Residues: CASSLNGDTQYF.

The chain recombines TRBV7-2 with TRBJ2-7; TRBD1 matches 8 bases. Germline CDR1 is SGHTA and CDR2 is FQGNSA. J lost 4 bases, V lost 4 bases, and 6 bases had no gene match. The CDR3 totals 14 residues. The CDR3: CASSSGGAQYEQYF. Written as DNA, the CDR3 is TGTGCCAGCAGCTCAGGGGGCGCACAGTACGAGCAGTACTTC. Using reference TRBV7-2 and TRBJ2-7 for the parts outside the CDR3, the full variable domain is GAGVSQSPSNKVTEKGKDVELRCDPISGHTALYWYRQSLGQGLEFLIYFQGNSAPDKSGLPSDRFSAERTGGSVSTLTIQRTQQEDSAVYLCASSSGGAQYEQYFGPGTRLTVT.

The chain has TRBV10-2 and TRBJ1-5, with 9 positions matching TRBD1. CDR1 WSHSY and CDR2 SAAADI come from the germline V gene. The length of the CDR3 is 14 residues. Trimming at V came to 5 bases and at J to 4 bases, leaving 3 bases not matched to a gene. CDR3 sequence reads: CASSPTGGNQPQHF. CDR3 DNA: TGCGCCAGCAGTCCGACAGGGGGTAATCAGCCCCAGCATTTT.

This chain joins TRBV11-2 and TRBJ2-1, with D possibly being TRBD2 (7 bases). The CDR3 runs 16 residues. Between the trimmed V and J ends, which lost 6 bases and 4 bases, there was a span of 19 bases. CDR1 and CDR2 (germline): SGHAT, FQNNGV. CDR3 residues: CASSPTGGGQYNEQFF. DNA for the CDR3: TGTGCCAGCAGTCCGACTGGCGGGGGACAATACAATGAGCAGTTCTTC. The complete variable domain, with remaining parts taken from reference TRBV11-2 and TRBJ2-1, reads EAGVAQSPRYKIIEKRQSVAFWCNPISGHATLYWYQQILGQGPKLLIQFQNNGVVDDSQLPKDRFSAERLKGVDSTLKIQPAKLEDSAVYLCASSPTGGGQYNEQFFGPGTRLTVL.

V usage is TRBV7-2 and J usage is TRBJ2-7; the D is unclear. Trimming left V 1 base short and J 2 bases short, with 12 bases between. The germline CDR1 and CDR2 sequences are SGHTA and FQGNSA. This CDR3 comprises 15 residues. DNA of the CDR3: TGTGCCAGCAGCTTAGGGGCAGCTCAGCCCTACGAGCAGTACTTC. Translating gives CASSLGAAQPYEQYF.

The chain has TRBV4-1 and TRBJ2-1, with 13 nucleotides matching TRBD2. Germline CDR1 MGHRA, CDR2 YSYEKL. The CDR3 runs to 17 residues. With 4 bases clipped from V and 4 bases from J, the junction kept 7 bases outside the gene matches. The CDR3 bases are TGCGCCAGCAGCCGCCGGGGGACTAGCGGGGTTTACAATGAGCAGTTCTTC. Amino acid sequence: CASSRRGTSGVYNEQFF.

The rearrangement joins TRBV5-1 to TRBJ2-7; 9 bases are a match to TRBD2. Losses at the gene ends were 4 bases for V and 6 bases for J; bases not matched to a gene: 2. This CDR3 has 12 amino acids. CDR1 and CDR2 from the germline V gene are SGHRS and YFSETQ. The CDR3 nucleotides read TGCGCCAGCAGCAAGACTAGCGGCGAGCAGTACTTC. Its protein is CASSKTSGEQYF.

The CDR3 DNA follows: TGCGCCAGCAGTGACAGGGACTACAATGAGCAGTTCTTC. Its protein product is CASSDRDYNEQFF. This chain uses TRBV10-1 with TRBJ2-1; D may be TRBD1 (5 bases). Trimming took 3 bases from V and 3 from J, leaving 6 bases between them. Germline lookup yields CDR1 WNHNN and CDR2 SYGVQD (reference sequence). This CDR3 comprises 13 residues.

This clone has only a few counts. The chain links TRBV29-1 to TRBJ2-3; TRBD1 matches at 10 bases. V gave up 5 bases and J gave up 3 bases; unmatched junction bases: 17. This CDR3 contains 18 residues. The germline V gene has CDR1 SQVTM and CDR2 ANQGSEA. As DNA, the CDR3 is TGCAGCGTTAGTCTGTTTTTTTTGGGGACAGGGGAAACAGATACGCAGTATTTT. This encodes CSVSLFFLGTGETDTQYF.

CDR3 sequence (DNA): TGTGCCACCAGGGACAGGGGGCGCGGTCAAGCTTTCTTT. This translates into CATRDRGRGQAFF. V is TRBV27 and J is TRBJ1-1, with 12 positions matching TRBD1. The CDR3 contains 13 residues. V lost 10 bases and J lost 9; bases outside the gene matches: 9. Germline lookup yields CDR1 MNHEY and CDR2 SMNVEV (reference sequence).

The V and J genes are TRBV28 and TRBJ2-7; perhaps TRBD1 as D (5 bases). CDR1 is MDHEN, CDR2 SYDVKM, per germline. This CDR3 comprises 12 residues. Between the trimmed V and J ends, which lost 5 bases and 4 bases, there was a span of 9 bases. CDR3 protein: CASSIQDYEQYF. In DNA form, the CDR3 reads TGTGCCAGCAGTATACAGGATTACGAGCAGTACTTC.

The V call is TRBV10-1, the J call TRBJ2-5; TRBD1 matches at 7 bases. Gene TRBJ2-7 matches the end of the DNA better, so the J call may be wrong. Germline CDR1 is WNHNN and CDR2 is SYGVQD (reference sequence). This CDR3 region has 15 residues. CDR3 protein: CASSEDRALSYEQYF. Written as DNA, the CDR3 is TGCGCCAGCAGTGAGGACAGGGCCCTCTCCTACGAGCAGTACTTC.

This sequence joins TRBV5-4 and TRBJ1-1; 10 positions match TRBD1. V shed 4 bases and J 0 bases; nucleotides not matched to a gene: 6. There are 16 residues in the CDR3. Germline CDR1 SGHNT, CDR2 YYREEE (reference sequence). The CDR3: CASSTWTGGMNTEAFF. The CDR3 nucleotides read TGTGCCAGCAGCACCTGGACAGGGGGGATGAACACTGAAGCTTTCTTT.

This clone was detected only a few times. V and J are TRBV6-5 and TRBJ2-6, with TRBD1 as a possible D gene (6 bases). Deletions cut 6 bases from V and 1 base from J, with 10 bases between. Germline values: CDR1 MNHEY, CDR2 SVGAGI. This CDR3 spans 15 amino acids. Written as DNA, the CDR3 is TGTGCCAGCAGCCTAGGGGGATCTGGGGCCAACGTCCTGACTTTC. Its translation: CASSLGGSGANVLTF.

The V and J genes are TRBV6-1 and TRBJ1-2, with D tentatively TRBD1 (5 bases). CDR1 MNHNS and CDR2 SASEGT come from the germline V gene. V lost 2 bases and J lost 1, with 8 bases in between. The CDR3 is 14 residues long. CDR3 residues: CASSETGDNYGYTF. DNA of the CDR3: TGTGCCAGCAGTGAAACAGGAGATAACTATGGCTACACCTTC.

As to this clone: Other DNA sequences in this sample translate to the same CDR3. This chain links TRBV7-3 with TRBJ2-1, with 7 positions matching TRBD2. Germline V gives CDR1 SGHTA, CDR2 FQGTGA. V lost 4 bases, J lost 0 bases, and 3 bases stayed unmatched. The CDR3 length is 15 residues. This CDR3 reads CASSSSSGSYNEQFF. As DNA, the CDR3 is TGTGCCAGCAGCTCCTCTAGCGGCTCCTACAATGAGCAGTTCTTC.

The J gene is TRBJ1-5, the V gene TRBV10-2; 8 positions agree with TRBD1. The CDR3 extends over 16 amino acids. Germline CDR1 is WSHSY and CDR2 is SAAADI. Trimming at V came to 2 bases and at J to 3 bases, leaving 6 bases not matched to a gene. CDR3 DNA: TGCGCCAGCAGTGAGCCGGGACAGGCCCTCAATCAGCCCCAGCATTTT. Translated: CASSEPGQALNQPQHF.

There are a few counts of this clone. The CDR3 reads CASSQDPLAGRTDTQYF. The DNA of the CDR3 is TGCGCCAGCAGCCAAGATCCTCTAGCGGGACGCACAGATACGCAGTATTTT. The rearrangement uses TRBV4-1 and TRBJ2-3, with 9 bases fitting TRBD2. V shed 0 bases and J 1 base; nucleotides not matched to a gene: 5. Germline CDR1 MGHRA, CDR2 YSYEKL. The CDR3 has 17 amino acids.

There are many counts of this clone. The V gene is TRBV6-6, the J gene TRBJ2-5; weak D call: TRBD1 (5 bases). V dropped 6 bases and J dropped 2 bases, with 13 bases sitting between them. From germline, CDR1 is MNHNY and CDR2 SVGAGI (reference sequence). The length of the CDR3 is 14 residues. The CDR3 bases are TGTGCCAGCAGCAAGTCACAGGTTCAAGAGACCCAGTACTTC. It codes for CASSKSQVQETQYF.

This chain uses TRBV5-1 with TRBJ2-6; D not certain. The CDR3 has 17 amino acids. V lost 2 bases to trimming and J lost 0 bases, with 12 bases between them. Per germline, CDR1 SGHRS and CDR2 YFSETQ. Here the CDR3 reads CASSFDNRGSGANVLTF. Here the CDR3 DNA reads TGCGCCAGCAGCTTTGATAACCGAGGCTCTGGGGCCAACGTCCTGACTTTC.

The chain employs TRBV7-9 and TRBJ1-4; 7 positions agree with TRBD1. V shed 3 bases, J shed 3 bases, and the junction held 10 bases outside the gene matches. The CDR3 contains 17 residues. The germline CDR1 and CDR2 sequences are SEHNR and FQNEAQ (reference sequence). This CDR3 is CASSFGTDPAPNEKLFF. The CDR3 bases are TGTGCCAGCAGCTTCGGGACAGACCCCGCACCTAATGAAAAACTGTTTTTT.